One and the same sample provided the 25 T cell receptor beta chains below, sequenced in a study of PD-L1 blockade in urothelial cancer. As for time point: peripheral blood 6 weeks after treatment start. TCRdb's copy holds only in-frame clones and misses some; the assay was immunoSEQ multiplex PCR. The data contain 35,000 to 45,000 clones, roughly nine tenths of them singletons. Sequenced here: PBMCs, sampled around atezolizumab (anti-PD-L1) treatment. The receptors originated from a man between 65 and 85 years old with urothelial cancer.

This chain links TRBV30 with TRBJ2-7; D might be TRBD2 (5 bases). CDR1 and CDR2 from the germline V gene are GTSNPN and SVGIG (reference sequence). The CDR3 length is 12 residues. The germline V and J ends were trimmed by 5 bases and 3 bases, with 11 bases remaining between them. CDR3 DNA sequence: TGTGCCTGGGCCGGGGTGGGCTACGAGCAGTACTTC. The encoded protein is CAWAGVGYEQYF.

The chain joins TRBV5-5 to TRBJ2-3; D not resolved. The CDR3 is 13 residues long. Germline lookup yields CDR1 SGHKS and CDR2 YYEKEE (reference sequence). The ends were cut back, 0 bases at V and 2 bases at J, with 4 bases in the middle. Here the CDR3 DNA reads TGTGCCAGCAGCTTGGGGCCCACAGATACGCAGTATTTT. Translated: CASSLGPTDTQYF.

The chain links TRBV5-5 to TRBJ2-5; 9 bases line up with TRBD1. Germline V gene sequence: CDR1 SGHKS, CDR2 YYEKEE (reference sequence). This CDR3 is built from 17 residues. V shed 4 bases, J shed 4 bases, and the junction held 14 bases outside the gene matches. The CDR3 reads CASSQRRTGELGETQYF. The CDR3 nucleotides are TGTGCCAGCAGCCAGCGTAGGACAGGGGAATTGGGAGAGACCCAGTACTTC.

This chain joins TRBV9 and TRBJ2-3, with 11 bases matching TRBD2. V lost 3 bases and J lost 6; bases outside the gene matches: 9. The germline V gene encodes CDR1 SGDLS and CDR2 YYNGEE. The CDR3 runs 16 residues. The DNA of the CDR3 is TGTGCCAGCAGCGCCGGACTAGCGGGCGCCCGGGATACGCAGTATTTT. Translation gives CASSAGLAGARDTQYF. The full variable domain, in which reference TRBV9 and TRBJ2-3 provide the parts outside the CDR3, is DSGVTQTPKHLITATGQRVTLRCSPRSGDLSVYWYQQSLDQGLQFLIQYYNGEERAKGNILERFSAQQFPDLHSELNLSSLELGDSALYFCASSAGLAGARDTQYFGPGTRLTVL.

The chain is built from TRBV6-5 and TRBJ2-7, with 8 bases lining up with TRBD2. Looked up from germline, CDR1 is MNHEY and CDR2 is SVGAGI. With 3 bases clipped from V and 0 bases from J, the junction kept 7 bases outside the gene matches. There are 16 residues in the CDR3. CDR3 sequence reads: CASSYFTSGPSYEQYF. CDR3 DNA: TGTGCCAGCAGTTATTTCACTAGCGGACCCTCCTACGAGCAGTACTTC.

This chain joins TRBV5-1 and TRBJ2-5; D might be TRBD2 (6 bases). V was pared by 0 bases and J by 5 bases, with 17 bases between. CDR3 size: 16 residues. Germline V gene sequence: CDR1 SGHRS, CDR2 YFSETQ. In DNA, the CDR3 is TGCGCCAGCAGCTTGGGGGGTAGCGGAAGGAGGGAGACCCAGTACTTC. Translating it yields CASSLGGSGRRETQYF.

This clone was detected only a few times. CDR3 nucleotides: TGCAGCGTTGAACGGGGCACAGATACGCAGTATTTT. Translating gives CSVERGTDTQYF. The rearrangement links TRBV29-1 to TRBJ2-3; no clear D. Germline V gene lookup returns CDR1 SQVTM and CDR2 ANQGSEA. V dropped 2 bases and J dropped 1 base, with 4 bases sitting between them. The CDR3 is 12 residues long.

This chain links TRBV6-5 with TRBJ2-1; 9 bases match TRBD2. Germline CDR1 is MNHEY and CDR2 is SVGAGI. The CDR3 has 14 amino acids. V dropped 6 bases and J dropped 7; count of bases not matched to a gene: 7. The CDR3 DNA is TGTGCCAGCAGAGATAGCGGGAGTGGGAATGAGCAGTTCTTC. This codes for CASRDSGSGNEQFF.

A single count supports this clone. CDR3 in amino acids: CASSNSGTGGGNEQFF. The CDR3 DNA reads TGTGCCAGCAGCAACTCCGGGACAGGGGGCGGCAATGAGCAGTTCTTC. V is TRBV11-2 and J is TRBJ2-1; 12 bases fit TRBD1. The CDR3 loop spans 16 amino acids. Germline lookup yields CDR1 SGHAT and CDR2 FQNNGV. V shed 5 bases and J 6 bases; nucleotides not matched to a gene: 8.

V is TRBV27 and J is TRBJ2-3; 9 bases map to TRBD2. Trimming removed 3 bases from V and 5 bases from J; junction bases left unmatched: 6. The CDR3 totals 15 residues. Per germline, CDR1 MNHEY and CDR2 SMNVEV (reference sequence). CDR3: CASSFSLAGIDTQYF. For the CDR3, the DNA is TGTGCCAGCAGTTTCTCCCTAGCGGGAATAGATACGCAGTATTTT.

This clone has only a few counts. CDR3 coding DNA: TGTGCCAGCAGCCCCGGGCCGGGAGCTGAAGCTTTCTTT. Its translation is CASSPGPGAEAFF. The genes are TRBV9 and TRBJ1-1; D remains ambiguous. The germline V gene has CDR1 SGDLS and CDR2 YYNGEE. This CDR3 is built from 13 residues. With 4 bases removed from V and 6 bases from J, the gap between germline ends came to 13 bases.

CDR3 nucleotides: TGTGCCAGCAGCGGACTCGATAATGAGCAGTTCTTC. Its protein is CASSGLDNEQFF. This chain uses TRBV27 with TRBJ2-1, with TRBD2 as a possible D gene (5 bases). CDR3 length equals 12 residues. The V end lost 6 bases, the J end lost 7 bases, and 10 bases lay between the germline ends. Germline V gene lookup returns CDR1 MNHEY and CDR2 SMNVEV (reference sequence).

The chain has TRBV19 and TRBJ2-1; 10 bases fit TRBD2. This CDR3 is 15 amino acids long. CDR1 is LNHDA, CDR2 SQIVND, per germline (reference sequence). J lost 6 bases, V lost 4 bases, and 6 bases had no gene match. The CDR3 DNA follows: TGTGCCAGTAGTAAACTAGCGGGACAAGGCAATGAGCAGTTCTTC. Amino acids: CASSKLAGQGNEQFF.

The V gene is TRBV6-1, the J gene TRBJ1-5; D is ambiguous. The CDR3 extends over 13 amino acids. Per the germline V gene, CDR1 is MNHNS and CDR2 is SASEGT. V was clipped by 7 bases and J by 0 bases, with 7 bases between them. The CDR3 sequence is CASMAHSNQPQHF. CDR3 nucleotides: TGTGCCAGCATGGCCCATAGCAATCAGCCCCAGCATTTT.

V usage is TRBV5-1 and J usage is TRBJ2-2; D not certain. Trimming took off 0 bases at V and 6 bases at J, with 12 bases between the two ends. The CDR3 spans 15 residues. CDR1 and CDR2 from the germline V gene are SGHRS and YFSETQ. CDR3 in amino acids: CASSLALSVAGELFF. The DNA for the CDR3 is TGCGCCAGCAGCTTGGCCCTTTCTGTCGCCGGGGAGCTGTTTTTT. The variable domain in full, with the rest retrieved from reference TRBV5-1 and TRBJ2-2, is KAGVTQTPRYLIKTRGQQVTLSCSPISGHRSVSWYQQTPGQGLQFLFEYFSETQRNKGNFPGRFSGRQFSNSRSEMNVSTLELGDSALYLCASSLALSVAGELFFGEGSRLTVL.

The rearrangement uses TRBV28 and TRBJ2-7; 10 bases map to TRBD2. Trimming took 8 bases from V and 1 from J; bases not matched to a gene: 5. CDR1 MDHEN and CDR2 SYDVKM come from the germline V gene. The CDR3 consists of 14 residues. CDR3 nucleotide sequence: TGTGCCAGCCAGCGGGAGGGAGGTTCCTACGAGCAGTACTTC. Translation: CASQREGGSYEQYF.

The gene calls are TRBV21-1 and TRBJ1-4; the DNA was not compared with TRBD1, the D call given in the table. TRBV21-1 is a pseudogene segment. The CDR3 contains 16 residues. The CDR3 DNA follows: TGTGCCAGCAGTTCCGGGACAGGGGTACTAGATGAAAAACTGTTTTTT. Its translation is CASSSGTGVLDEKLFF.

Here the CDR3 reads CASTFGANSRTNEKLFF. The CDR3 DNA sequence: TGTGCCAGCACCTTTGGGGCGAACTCGCGAACTAATGAAAAACTGTTTTTT. This chain connects TRBV7-9 to TRBJ1-4, with a possible D match to TRBD1 (5 bases). The CDR3 extends over 17 amino acids. Trimming left V 7 bases short and J 1 base short, with 19 bases between. The germline CDR1 and CDR2 sequences are SEHNR and FQNEAQ (reference sequence).

The J gene is TRBJ1-1, the V gene TRBV6-5; D gene uncertain. Germline V lookup: CDR1 MNHEY, CDR2 SVGAGI. This CDR3 has 12 amino acids. Trimming stripped 0 bases from V and 7 bases from J, with 6 bases between. The CDR3, as DNA: TGTGCCAGCAGTTACTCGAGAGGTGAAGCTTTCTTT. Amino acids: CASSYSRGEAFF.

This clone was observed once. V usage is TRBV4-2 and J usage is TRBJ2-3; 8 bases align to TRBD2. Germline V gives CDR1 LGHNA, CDR2 YNFKEQ. J gave up 1 base and V 1 base, and 4 bases lay outside the gene matches. The CDR3 totals 16 residues. CDR3 residues: CASSQVTGGRTDTQYF. In nucleotides, the CDR3 is TGTGCCAGCAGCCAAGTTACGGGAGGGCGCACAGATACGCAGTATTTT.

This chain joins TRBV13 and TRBJ2-3; D possibly corresponds to TRBD2 (6 bases). The CDR3 length is 11 residues. V gave up 4 bases and J gave up 14 bases, with 13 bases separating them. Germline CDR1 PRHDT, CDR2 FYEKMQ (reference sequence). The CDR3, as DNA: TGTGCCAGCAGCTCGCGGGGACCCACGTATTTT. Translation: CASSSRGPTYF.

The chain couples TRBV2 to TRBJ1-2, with 8 bases lining up with TRBD1. The CDR3 runs to 15 residues. With V trimmed by 6 bases and J by 1 base, 7 bases remained unmatched. CDR1 is SNHLY, CDR2 FYNNEI, per germline. The CDR3 nucleotides read TGTGCCAGCAGGGCCTCAGGGGGCTATAACTATGGCTACACCTTC. Translating gives CASRASGGYNYGYTF. The full variable domain, rest sourced from reference TRBV2 and TRBJ1-2, is EPEVTQTPSHQVTQMGQEVILRCVPISNHLYFYWYRQILGQKVEFLVSFYNNEISEKSEIFDDQFSVERPDGSNFTLKIRSTKLEDSAMYFCASRASGGYNYGYTFGSGTRLTVV.

V and J are TRBV7-2 and TRBJ2-6; a weak D match, TRBD1 (5 bases). Trimming removed 5 bases from V and 2 bases from J, with 7 bases in between. Germline assignment: CDR1 SGHTA and CDR2 FQGNSA. The CDR3 contains 14 residues. The CDR3 DNA sequence: TGTGCCAGCAGCATGACAGCTGGGGCCAACGTCCTGACTTTC. Translated, it gives CASSMTAGANVLTF.

The J gene is TRBJ2-3, the V gene TRBV30; D is ambiguous. V lost 1 base to trimming and J lost 7 bases, with 12 bases between them. The germline gives CDR1 GTSNPN, CDR2 SVGIG (reference sequence). This CDR3 contains 13 residues. CDR3 bases: TGTGCCTGGAGTGGTGCAGGTAGATATACGCAGTATTTT. Translating it yields CAWSGAGRYTQYF.

The V call is TRBV19, the J call TRBJ1-5, with unresolved D. With 5 bases removed from V and 5 bases from J, the gap between germline ends came to 10 bases. This CDR3 is 13 amino acids long. CDR1 and CDR2 (germline): LNHDA, SQIVND (reference sequence). The CDR3 is CASSWATDQPQHF. DNA of the CDR3: TGTGCCAGTAGTTGGGCCACGGATCAGCCCCAGCATTTT.